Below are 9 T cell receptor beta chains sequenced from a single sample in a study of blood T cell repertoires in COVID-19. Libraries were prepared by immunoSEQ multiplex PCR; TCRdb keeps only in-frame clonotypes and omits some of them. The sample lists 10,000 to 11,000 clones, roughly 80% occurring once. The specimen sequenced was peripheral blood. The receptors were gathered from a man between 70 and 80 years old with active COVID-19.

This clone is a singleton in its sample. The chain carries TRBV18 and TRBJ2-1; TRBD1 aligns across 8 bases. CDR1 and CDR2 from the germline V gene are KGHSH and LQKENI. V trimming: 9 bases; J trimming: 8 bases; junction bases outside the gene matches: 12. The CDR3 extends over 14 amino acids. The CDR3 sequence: CASSKTGARDEQFF. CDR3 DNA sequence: TGTGCCAGTTCAAAGACAGGGGCGAGGGATGAGCAGTTCTTC.

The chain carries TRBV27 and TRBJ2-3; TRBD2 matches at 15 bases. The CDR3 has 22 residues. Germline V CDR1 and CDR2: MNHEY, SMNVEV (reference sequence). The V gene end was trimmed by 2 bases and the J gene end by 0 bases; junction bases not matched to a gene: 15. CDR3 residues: CASSLELPGLAGGTTSTDTQYF. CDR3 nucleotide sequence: TGTGCCAGCAGTTTAGAGCTTCCGGGACTAGCGGGGGGTACCACTAGCACAGATACGCAGTATTTT.

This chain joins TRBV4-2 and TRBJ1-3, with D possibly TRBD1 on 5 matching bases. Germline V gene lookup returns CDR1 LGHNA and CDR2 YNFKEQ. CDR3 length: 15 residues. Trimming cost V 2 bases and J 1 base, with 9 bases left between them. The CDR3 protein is CASSQSRQSGNTIYF. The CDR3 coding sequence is TGTGCCAGCAGCCAAAGTAGACAGTCTGGAAACACCATATATTTT.

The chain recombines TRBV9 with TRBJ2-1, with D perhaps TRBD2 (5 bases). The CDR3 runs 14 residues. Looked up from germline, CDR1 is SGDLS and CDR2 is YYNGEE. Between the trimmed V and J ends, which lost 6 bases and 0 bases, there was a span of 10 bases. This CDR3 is CASTSGISYNEQFF. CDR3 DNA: TGTGCCAGCACTTCCGGGATCTCCTACAATGAGCAGTTCTTC.

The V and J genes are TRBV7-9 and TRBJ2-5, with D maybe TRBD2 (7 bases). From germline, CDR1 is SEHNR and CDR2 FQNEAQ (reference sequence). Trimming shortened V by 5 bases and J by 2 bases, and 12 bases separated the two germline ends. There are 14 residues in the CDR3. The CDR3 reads CASSPEGGQETQYF. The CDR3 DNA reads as TGTGCCAGCAGCCCCGAGGGGGGGCAAGAGACCCAGTACTTC.

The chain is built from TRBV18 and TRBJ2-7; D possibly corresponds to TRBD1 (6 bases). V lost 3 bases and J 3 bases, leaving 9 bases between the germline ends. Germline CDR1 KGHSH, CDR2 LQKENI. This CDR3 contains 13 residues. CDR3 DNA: TGTGCCAGCTCACCGGGACAACTCTACGAGCAGTACTTC. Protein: CASSPGQLYEQYF. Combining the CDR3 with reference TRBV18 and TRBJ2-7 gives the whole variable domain NAGVMQNPRHLVRRRGQEARLRCSPMKGHSHVYWYRQLPEEGLKFMVYLQKENIIDESGMPKERFSAEFPKEGPSILRIQQVVRGDSAAYFCASSPGQLYEQYFGPGTRLTVT.

As DNA, the CDR3 is TGTGCCAGCTCGACGGGACACCGCACAGATACGCAGTATTTT. It specifies CASSTGHRTDTQYF. The chain links TRBV5-5 to TRBJ2-3; weak D call: TRBD1 (6 bases). CDR3 length: 14 amino acids. Germline V CDR1 and CDR2: SGHKS, YYEKEE (reference sequence). V was shortened by 7 bases and J by 1 base, with 13 bases between the two germline ends.

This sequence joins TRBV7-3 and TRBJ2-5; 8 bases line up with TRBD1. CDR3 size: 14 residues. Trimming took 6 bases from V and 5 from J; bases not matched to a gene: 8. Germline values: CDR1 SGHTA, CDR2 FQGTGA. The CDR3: CASSYTGGAETQYF. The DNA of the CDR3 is TGTGCCAGCAGTTATACAGGGGGTGCCGAGACCCAGTACTTC. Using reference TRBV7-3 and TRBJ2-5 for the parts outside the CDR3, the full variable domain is GAGVSQTPSNKVTEKGKYVELRCDPISGHTALYWYRQSLGQGPEFLIYFQGTGAADDSGLPNDRFFAVRPEGSVSTLKIQRTERGDSAVYLCASSYTGGAETQYFGPGTRLLVL.

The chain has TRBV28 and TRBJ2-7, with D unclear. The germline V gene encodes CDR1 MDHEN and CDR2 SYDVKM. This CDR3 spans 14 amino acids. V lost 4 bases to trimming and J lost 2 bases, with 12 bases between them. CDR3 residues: CASSWPQSPYEQYF. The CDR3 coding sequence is TGTGCCAGCAGTTGGCCCCAGTCCCCCTACGAGCAGTACTTC.